These 25 T cell receptor beta chains came from one sample sequenced in a study of Tregs in tolerant kidney transplant recipients. TCRdb keeps only in-frame clones here, not all; method: immunoSEQ multiplex PCR. Of 85,000 to 90,000 clones listed, roughly 92% are singletons. The sample comprised CD8+ T cells from blood. The receptors come from a human donor in good health.

The J gene is TRBJ2-2, the V gene TRBV11-2; D remains unclear. The germline gives CDR1 SGHAT, CDR2 FQNNGV. CDR3 length: 16 amino acids. V lost 2 bases and J lost 5, with 15 bases in between. CDR3 DNA: TGTGCCAGCAGCTTATTATTTCGGGCGGAGACCGGGGAGCTGTTTTTT. This sequence encodes CASSLLFRAETGELFF.

The V call is TRBV30, the J call TRBJ1-5; D call uncertain. Trimming pared 2 bases from V and 7 bases from J, leaving 18 bases between. Germline V gives CDR1 GTSNPN, CDR2 SVGIG (reference sequence). The CDR3 consists of 15 residues. Here the CDR3 reads CAWSIGELSRQPQHF. CDR3 DNA sequence: TGTGCCTGGAGTATCGGTGAGCTCTCCAGGCAGCCCCAGCATTTT.

V is TRBV10-2 and J is TRBJ2-7, with D uncertain. Trimming left V 4 bases short and J 2 bases short, with 9 bases between. Germline V gives CDR1 WSHSY, CDR2 SAAADI. CDR3 length equals 13 residues. The CDR3 coding sequence is TGCGCCAGCAGTGGTCTAGAGACCTACGAGCAGTACTTC. The encoded protein is CASSGLETYEQYF.

The chain couples TRBV10-3 to TRBJ2-1; D gene ambiguous. CDR3 length: 14 amino acids. V was shortened by 2 bases and J by 4 bases, with 9 bases between the two germline ends. Germline V gene sequence: CDR1 ENHRY, CDR2 SYGVKD. CDR3 nucleotides: TGTGCCATCAGTGAGAAAAAAGGGTACAATGAGCAGTTCTTC. Translating gives CAISEKKGYNEQFF.

The rearrangement links TRBV7-2 to TRBJ2-7; possibly TRBD1 for D (5 bases). V gave up 0 bases and J gave up 0 bases, with 12 bases separating them. Germline CDR1 is SGHTA and CDR2 is FQGNSA. The CDR3 is 16 amino acids. The CDR3 sequence: CASSLAPGHISYEQYF. The CDR3 DNA is TGTGCCAGCAGCTTAGCGCCCGGACATATCTCCTACGAGCAGTACTTC.

J is TRBJ1-4 and V is TRBV2; unclear D gene. Germline CDR1 reads SNHLY; CDR2 reads FYNNEI. The CDR3 extends over 17 amino acids. Trimming left V 3 bases short and J 2 bases short, with 16 bases between. CDR3 sequence reads: CASSDSRPQATNEKLFF. CDR3 coding DNA: TGTGCCAGCAGTGACTCTAGGCCCCAGGCGACTAATGAAAAACTGTTTTTT.

The chain is built from TRBV6-5 and TRBJ2-7, with D tentatively TRBD1 (6 bases). Germline V gene sequence: CDR1 MNHEY, CDR2 SVGAGI. The CDR3 runs 16 residues. The V and J ends lost 0 bases and 2 bases respectively, with 14 bases between them. The CDR3 loop is CASSYSIVDSTYEQYF. The CDR3 DNA is TGTGCCAGCAGTTACTCGATCGTGGACAGTACCTACGAGCAGTACTTC.

J is TRBJ2-3 and V is TRBV7-9; 10 bases line up with TRBD2. Losses at the gene ends were 4 bases for V and 3 bases for J; bases not matched to a gene: 4. The CDR3 length is 15 residues. The germline V gene has CDR1 SEHNR and CDR2 FQNEAQ (reference sequence). CDR3 nucleotide sequence: TGTGCCAGCAGCTCCTTAGCGGGGGGTACAGATACGCAGTATTTT. Its protein product is CASSSLAGGTDTQYF.

The CDR3 nucleotides are TGTGCCTGGAGTTCGACTTGGACTAGCGGGAGGGTGGGAGATACGCAGTATTTT. Its translation: CAWSSTWTSGRVGDTQYF. The chain combines TRBV30 with TRBJ2-3; TRBD2 agrees at 15 bases. The ends lost 2 bases at V and 5 bases at J; junction bases unmatched: 11. CDR1 and CDR2 (germline): GTSNPN, SVGIG (reference sequence). The CDR3 extends over 18 amino acids.

The genes are TRBV5-1 and TRBJ1-2; D unclear. The CDR3 covers 13 residues. CDR1 is SGHRS and CDR2 is YFSETQ in the germline V gene. Trimming left V 0 bases short and J 7 bases short, with 10 bases between. CDR3: CASSLEGNAGYTF. As DNA, the CDR3 is TGCGCCAGCAGCTTGGAGGGCAACGCTGGCTACACCTTC.

V gene TRBV7-9 combines with J gene TRBJ2-3; 8 bases agree with TRBD1. CDR1 is SEHNR, CDR2 FQNEAQ, per germline (reference sequence). The CDR3 extends over 15 amino acids. V was pared by 1 base and J by 12 bases, with 12 bases of the junction left unmatched. The CDR3 here is CASSLDIRTGSIQYF. In DNA, the CDR3 is TGTGCCAGCAGCTTAGATATACGGACAGGGTCAATCCAGTATTTT. Variable domain in full (rest from reference TRBV7-9 and TRBJ2-3): DTGVSQNPRHKITKRGQNVTFRCDPISEHNRLYWYRQTLGQGPEFLTYFQNEAQLEKSRLLSDRFSAERPKGSFSTLEIQRTEQGDSAMYLCASSLDIRTGSIQYFGPGTRLTVL.

The V gene is TRBV7-2, the J gene TRBJ1-5; tentative D call: TRBD1 (5 bases). The germline V and J ends were trimmed by 3 bases and 4 bases, with 16 bases remaining between them. The CDR3 runs to 16 residues. CDR1 SGHTA and CDR2 FQGNSA come from the germline V gene. The CDR3 here is CASSLGRTGGNQPQHF. In nucleotides, the CDR3 is TGTGCCAGCAGCTTGGGACGAACGGGGGGAAATCAGCCCCAGCATTTT.

CDR3: CASSLGGPSEEQFF. The DNA of the CDR3 is TGTGCCAGCAGCTTGGGAGGGCCAAGTGAGGAGCAGTTCTTC. This chain links TRBV11-2 with TRBJ2-1, with TRBD2 identical over 7 bases. Trimming removed 3 bases from V and 10 bases from J; junction bases left unmatched: 9. The germline CDR1 and CDR2 sequences are SGHAT and FQNNGV. This CDR3 is 14 amino acids long. The full variable domain, rest sourced from reference TRBV11-2 and TRBJ2-1, is EAGVAQSPRYKIIEKRQSVAFWCNPISGHATLYWYQQILGQGPKLLIQFQNNGVVDDSQLPKDRFSAERLKGVDSTLKIQPAKLEDSAVYLCASSLGGPSEEQFFGPGTRLTVL.

This clone occurred a few times. This chain connects TRBV7-2 to TRBJ2-7; D perhaps matches TRBD2 (5 bases). This CDR3 has 13 residues. Germline CDR1 and CDR2: SGHTA and FQGNSA. Trimming removed 2 bases at V and 5 bases at J, with 10 bases between. CDR3 DNA sequence: TGTGCCAGCAGCTTACCTAGCTCAAACGAGCAGTACTTC. This translates into CASSLPSSNEQYF.

This chain connects TRBV4-1 to TRBJ1-5, with D hard to call. In germline, CDR1 is MGHRA, CDR2 YSYEKL. CDR3 size: 15 residues. V was clipped by 0 bases and J by 13 bases, with 19 bases between them. CDR3 in DNA: TGCGCCAGCAGCCAAGATCTCGGCGAGGCAAGGTCGCAGCATTTT. It specifies CASSQDLGEARSQHF.

This clone was counted once. The chain is built from TRBV2 and TRBJ1-1, with D possibly matching TRBD1 (6 bases). Germline CDR1 and CDR2: SNHLY and FYNNEI. V gave up 6 bases and J gave up 1 base, with 12 bases separating them. The CDR3 extends over 14 amino acids. CDR3 amino acids: CASSRQVRNTEAFF. As DNA, the CDR3 is TGTGCCAGCAGCCGACAGGTACGGAACACTGAAGCTTTCTTT.

V and J are TRBV27 and TRBJ1-6; D is perhaps TRBD1 (6 bases). Germline CDR1 reads MNHEY; CDR2 reads SMNVEV (reference sequence). The V end was cut by 4 bases, the J end by 10 bases, with 14 bases between. The CDR3 extends over 14 amino acids. In DNA, the CDR3 is TGTGCCAGCAGTTCCACAGGGTCTTGGTCACCCCTCCACTTT. This gives the protein CASSSTGSWSPLHF.

The chain uses TRBV7-8 and TRBJ2-2; the D is unclear. This CDR3 spans 14 amino acids. Trimming removed 5 bases from V and 0 bases from J, with 7 bases in between. Germline V CDR1 and CDR2: SGHVS, FQNEAQ. CDR3 nucleotide sequence: TGTGCCAGCAGCCTCGCAGCGAACACCGGGGAGCTGTTTTTT. It specifies CASSLAANTGELFF.

This sequence joins TRBV6-4 and TRBJ1-5, with a tentative D call TRBD1 (5 bases). This CDR3 has 17 amino acids. Trimming stripped 4 bases from V and 4 bases from J, with 20 bases between. CDR1 and CDR2 from the germline V gene are MRHNA and SNTAGT. CDR3 DNA: TGTGCCAGCAGTGGGAACCCAGGGTTGCCGCGGAATCAGCCCCAGCATTTT. Translation gives CASSGNPGLPRNQPQHF.

The rearrangement links TRBV5-1 to TRBJ2-5; 11 bases map to TRBD2. The CDR3 length is 15 residues. In germline, CDR1 is SGHRS, CDR2 YFSETQ. After removal of 7 bases from V and 1 base from J, the junction contained 6 bases not matched to a gene. CDR3 sequence: CASAASGGSQETQYF. For the CDR3, the DNA is TGCGCCAGCGCCGCTAGCGGGGGGTCCCAAGAGACCCAGTACTTC.

The rearrangement links TRBV9 to TRBJ1-2; D gene unclear. V shed 6 bases and J shed 8 bases, with 20 bases lying between them. Germline V gene sequence: CDR1 SGDLS, CDR2 YYNGEE. CDR3 length: 14 residues. CDR3 nucleotide sequence: TGTGCCAGCACCCTATATGGGGAGGCCTCAGGCTACACCTTC. Amino acid sequence: CASTLYGEASGYTF.

This clone was detected once. This chain links TRBV27 with TRBJ2-1; D uncertain. Trimming removed 5 bases from V and 10 bases from J, with 9 bases in between. The length of the CDR3 is 11 residues. The germline V gene has CDR1 MNHEY and CDR2 SMNVEV (reference sequence). CDR3 in amino acids: CASSPGREQFF. In DNA, the CDR3 is TGTGCCAGCAGTCCGGGTCGCGAGCAGTTCTTC.

The CDR3 DNA reads TGTGCCAGCAGTAGGGGCCTAGCGGCCCGCTTGACGCTTCATACGCAGTATTTT. Protein: CASSRGLAARLTLHTQYF. The chain links TRBV27 to TRBJ2-3, with 7 bases fitting TRBD2. The CDR3 runs to 18 residues. Trimming at V came to 5 bases and at J to 7 bases, leaving 21 bases not matched to a gene. CDR1 is MNHEY, CDR2 SMNVEV, per germline (reference sequence).

The chain uses TRBV27 and TRBJ2-2; no definite D call. V was trimmed by 3 bases and J by 5 bases, leaving 4 bases between them. Germline V gives CDR1 MNHEY, CDR2 SMNVEV (reference sequence). This CDR3 has 12 residues. The CDR3 reads CASSFFTGELFF. CDR3 sequence (DNA): TGTGCCAGCAGTTTCTTTACCGGGGAGCTGTTTTTT.

CDR3 DNA: TGCGCCAGCAGCGAAGACCGGGACTTCAACTACGAGCAGTACTTC. Residues: CASSEDRDFNYEQYF. The V and J genes are TRBV10-1 and TRBJ2-7; possibly TRBD2 for D (6 bases). With 6 bases removed from V and 3 bases from J, the gap between germline ends came to 18 bases. Germline V gene data show CDR1 as WNHNN and CDR2 as SYGVQD (reference sequence). The CDR3 totals 15 residues.